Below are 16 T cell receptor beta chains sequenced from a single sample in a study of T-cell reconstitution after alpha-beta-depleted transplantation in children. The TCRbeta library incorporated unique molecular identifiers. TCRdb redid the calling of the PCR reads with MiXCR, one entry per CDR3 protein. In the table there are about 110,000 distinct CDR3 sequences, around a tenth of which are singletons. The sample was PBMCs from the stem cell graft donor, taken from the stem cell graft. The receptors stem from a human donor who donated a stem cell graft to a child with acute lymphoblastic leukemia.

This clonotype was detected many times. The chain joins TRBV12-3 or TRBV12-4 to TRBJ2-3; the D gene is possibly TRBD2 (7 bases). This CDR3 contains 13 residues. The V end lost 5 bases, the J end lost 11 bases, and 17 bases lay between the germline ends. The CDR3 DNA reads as TGTGCCAGCAGTCCACAAAAGGGGGGGGGGCAGTATTTT. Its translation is CASSPQKGGGQYF.

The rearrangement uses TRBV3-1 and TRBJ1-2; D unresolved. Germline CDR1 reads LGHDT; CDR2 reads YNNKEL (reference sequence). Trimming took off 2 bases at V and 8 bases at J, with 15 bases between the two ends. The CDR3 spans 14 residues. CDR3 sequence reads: CASSQRPTPLGYTF. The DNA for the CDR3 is TGTGCCAGCAGCCAAAGGCCAACCCCTTTAGGCTACACCTTC.

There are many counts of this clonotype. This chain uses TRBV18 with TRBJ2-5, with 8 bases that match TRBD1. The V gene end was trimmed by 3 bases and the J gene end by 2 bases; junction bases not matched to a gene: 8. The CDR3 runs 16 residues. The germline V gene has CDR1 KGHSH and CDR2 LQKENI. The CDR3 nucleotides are TGTGCCAGCTCACCTCGGACAGGGAATCTACAAGAGACCCAGTACTTC. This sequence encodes CASSPRTGNLQETQYF.

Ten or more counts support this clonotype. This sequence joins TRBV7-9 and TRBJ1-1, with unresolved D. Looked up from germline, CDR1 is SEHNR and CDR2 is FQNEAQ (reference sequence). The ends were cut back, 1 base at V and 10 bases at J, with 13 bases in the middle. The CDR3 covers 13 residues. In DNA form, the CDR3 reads TGTGCCAGCAGCTTAGGGCAGAACTGGGGAGCTTTCTTT. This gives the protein CASSLGQNWGAFF. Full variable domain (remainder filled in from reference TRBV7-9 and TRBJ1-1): DTGVSQNPRHKITKRGQNVTFRCDPISEHNRLYWYRQTLGQGPEFLTYFQNEAQLEKSRLLSDRFSAERPKGSFSTLEIQRTEQGDSAMYLCASSLGQNWGAFFGQGTRLTVV.

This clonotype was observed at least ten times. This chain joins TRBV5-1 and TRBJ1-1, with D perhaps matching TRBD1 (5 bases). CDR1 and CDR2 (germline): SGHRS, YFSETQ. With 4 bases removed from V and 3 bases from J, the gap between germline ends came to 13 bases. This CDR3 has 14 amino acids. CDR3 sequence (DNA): TGCGCCAGCAGCCCCGGCAGGGTGGACACTGAAGCTTTCTTT. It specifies CASSPGRVDTEAFF.

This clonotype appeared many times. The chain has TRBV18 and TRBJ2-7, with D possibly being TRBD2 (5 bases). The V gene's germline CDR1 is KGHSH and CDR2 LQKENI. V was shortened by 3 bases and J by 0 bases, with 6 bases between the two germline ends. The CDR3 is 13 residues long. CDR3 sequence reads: CASSPDSSYEQYF. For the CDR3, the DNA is TGTGCCAGCTCACCGGACTCCTCCTACGAGCAGTACTTC.

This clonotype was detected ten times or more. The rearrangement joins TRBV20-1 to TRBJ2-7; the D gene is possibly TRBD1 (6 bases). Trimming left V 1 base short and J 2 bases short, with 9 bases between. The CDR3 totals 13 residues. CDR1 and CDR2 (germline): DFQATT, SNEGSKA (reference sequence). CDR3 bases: TGCAGTGCTAGAGGAAACAGGGCCTACGAGCAGTACTTC. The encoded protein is CSARGNRAYEQYF.

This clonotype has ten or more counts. The CDR3 DNA sequence: TGTGCCAGCAGCTTGGCCGTCAGGGTCTGGACTGAAGCTTTCTTT. It yields the protein CASSLAVRVWTEAFF. The V and J genes are TRBV5-6 and TRBJ1-1; tentative D call: TRBD1 (5 bases). CDR3 size: 15 residues. Per the germline V gene, CDR1 is SGHDT and CDR2 is YYEEEE. The germline V and J ends were trimmed by 0 bases and 5 bases, with 14 bases remaining between them.

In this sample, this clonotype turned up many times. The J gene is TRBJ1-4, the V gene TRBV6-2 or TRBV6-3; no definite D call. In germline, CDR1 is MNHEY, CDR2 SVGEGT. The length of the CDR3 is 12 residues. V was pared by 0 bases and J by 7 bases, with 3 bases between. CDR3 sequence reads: CASSYSGEKLFF. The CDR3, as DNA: TGTGCCAGCAGTTACTCGGGTGAAAAACTGTTTTTT.

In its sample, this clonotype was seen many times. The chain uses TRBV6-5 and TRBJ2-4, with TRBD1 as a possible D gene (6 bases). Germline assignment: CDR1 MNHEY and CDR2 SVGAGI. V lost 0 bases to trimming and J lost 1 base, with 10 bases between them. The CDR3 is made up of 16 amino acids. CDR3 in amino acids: CASSYSRQGAKNIQYF. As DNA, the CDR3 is TGTGCCAGCAGTTACTCGCGCCAGGGGGCCAAAAACATTCAGTACTTC.

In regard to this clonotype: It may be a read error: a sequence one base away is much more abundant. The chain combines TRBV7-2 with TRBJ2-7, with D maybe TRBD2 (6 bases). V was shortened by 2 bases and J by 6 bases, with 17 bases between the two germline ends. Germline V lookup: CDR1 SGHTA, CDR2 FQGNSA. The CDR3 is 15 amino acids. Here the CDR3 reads CASSLPSVRAREQYF. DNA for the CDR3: TGTGCCAGCAGCTTACCTAGCGTGAGGGCACGCGAGCAGTACTTC.

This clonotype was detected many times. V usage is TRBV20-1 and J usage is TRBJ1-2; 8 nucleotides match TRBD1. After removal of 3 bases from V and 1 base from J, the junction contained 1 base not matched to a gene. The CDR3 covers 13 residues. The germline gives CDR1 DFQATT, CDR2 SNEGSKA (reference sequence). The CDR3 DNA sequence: TGCAGTGCTAGGACAGGGGTTAACTATGGCTACACCTTC. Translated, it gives CSARTGVNYGYTF.

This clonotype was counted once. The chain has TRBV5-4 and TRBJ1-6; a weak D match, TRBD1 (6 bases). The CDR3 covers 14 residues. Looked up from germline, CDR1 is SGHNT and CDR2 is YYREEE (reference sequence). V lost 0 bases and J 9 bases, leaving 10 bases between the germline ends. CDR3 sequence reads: CASSLGGPLSPLHF. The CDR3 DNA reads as TGTGCCAGCAGCTTGGGGGGGCCGCTTTCACCCCTCCACTTT.

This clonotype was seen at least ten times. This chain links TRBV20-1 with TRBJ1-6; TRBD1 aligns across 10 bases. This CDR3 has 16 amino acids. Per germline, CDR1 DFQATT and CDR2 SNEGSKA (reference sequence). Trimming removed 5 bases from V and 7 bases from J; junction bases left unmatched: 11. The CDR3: CSAPPGTGVKNSPLHF. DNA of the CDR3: TGCAGTGCTCCTCCCGGGACAGGGGTGAAGAATTCACCCCTCCACTTT.

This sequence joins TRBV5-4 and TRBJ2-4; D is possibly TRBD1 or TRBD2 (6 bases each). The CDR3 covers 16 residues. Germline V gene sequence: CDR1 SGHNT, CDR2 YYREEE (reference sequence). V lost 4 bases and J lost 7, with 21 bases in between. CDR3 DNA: TGTGCCAGCAGCCACAAAGGGTTAGGGGGGACGAACATTCAGTACTTC. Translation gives CASSHKGLGGTNIQYF.

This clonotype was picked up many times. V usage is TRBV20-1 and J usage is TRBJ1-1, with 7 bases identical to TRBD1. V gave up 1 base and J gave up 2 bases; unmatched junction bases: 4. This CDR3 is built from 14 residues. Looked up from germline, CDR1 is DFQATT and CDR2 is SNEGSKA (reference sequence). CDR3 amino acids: CSARGTGLNTEAFF. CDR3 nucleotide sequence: TGCAGTGCTAGAGGGACAGGTTTAAACACTGAAGCTTTCTTT.